The entry below gives a single TCR beta chain sequence along with its context. Its antigen is unidentified. This specimen belongs to a study of cytomegalovirus exposure and HLA in healthy donors. PCR employed 60 Vbeta and 13 Jbeta primers. Method: immunoSEQ multiplex PCR; TCRdb's copy keeps in-frame clones and lacks some. The table records about 160,000 clones, roughly 63% of them present only once. Study-wide results and limits: An analysis done earlier found most TCR beta V segments productive about 87% or about 30% of the time. Other equally common chains were less clonally expanded than HLA-associated TCR beta chains, a later analysis showed. Using a false discovery rate of 0.05, a later analysis showed that about 16,000 TCR beta sequences were associated with HLA alleles. The investigators catalogued under 200 TCR beta chains as cytomegalovirus-associated.

The sequencing input was PBMCs. The receptor comes from a woman aged 55-75 years in good health and CMV-seropositive.

The CDR3 loop reads CASRPSGSKGYTF. CDR3 bases: TGCGCCAGCAGACCTTCCGGGTCGAAAGGCTACACCTTC. The gene calls are TRBV4-3 and TRBJ1-2; D unclear. The CDR3 length is 13 residues. Trimming removed 6 bases at V and 8 bases at J, with 16 bases between. Looked up from germline, CDR1 is LGHNA and CDR2 is YSLEER.